The TCR beta chain described here comes from a study of response to subunit inactivated influenza vaccine. Study-level findings and limits: Few new T cells, the authors suggested, are recruited by each seasonal influenza vaccination.

Via MiXCR, TCRdb re-called the RT-PCR reads, giving one row per CDR3 protein. The sample contains hundreds of thousands of distinct CDR3 sequences, roughly 8.2% of which appear only once. From germline, CDR1 is SGHDT and CDR2 YYEEEE. The CDR3 spans 18 residues. V trimming: 5 bases; J trimming: 8 bases; junction bases outside the gene matches: 15. This clonotype was observed a handful of times. The antigen is undetermined. This rearrangement joins TRBV5-6 to TRBJ2-1; 14 nucleotides align to TRBD2. The source is a man between 50 and 69 years old who received an inactivated influenza vaccine. This specimen was PBMCs from blood, taken about 23 months after vaccination. CDR3 coding DNA: TGTGCCAGCAGTCTACAGGGTTGGGGACTAGCGGGAGTAGATGAGCAGTTCTTC. Translation gives CASSLQGWGLAGVDEQFF.